These 5 T cell receptor beta chains were sequenced from one sample in a study of T cells in Graves' hyperthyroidism and ophthalmopathy. The TCR beta CDR3 regions underwent amplification using RNA transcripts as the source. A set of HTBI primers served as the primers for a first-round RT-PCR of the TCR CDR3. TCRdb re-analysed the multiplex PCR reads in MiXCR, keeping a single row per CDR3 protein. The sample consists of about 210,000 distinct CDR3 sequences, 15% to 20% of them appearing once. Sample: blood. The receptors were sampled from a man aged 45-65 years with Graves' hyperthyroidism.

There are many counts of this clonotype. V usage is TRBV27 and J usage is TRBJ2-7, with TRBD2 matching 9 bases. V lost 2 bases, J lost 7 bases, and 12 bases stayed unmatched. The CDR3 is made up of 16 amino acids. Germline CDR1 is MNHEY and CDR2 is SMNVEV (reference sequence). In DNA form, the CDR3 reads TGTGCCAGCAGTTTAAAAGGCGGAGCGGGAGGAGGGGAGCAGTACTTC. This encodes CASSLKGGAGGGEQYF.

V and J are TRBV20-1 and TRBJ2-2, with no clear D. The CDR3 spans 15 residues. The ends were cut back, 0 bases at V and 1 base at J, with 9 bases in the middle. Germline-derived CDR1 and CDR2 are DFQATT and SNEGSKA (reference sequence). The CDR3: CSARDRVVNTGELFF. CDR3 nucleotides: TGCAGTGCTAGAGATCGAGTGGTGAACACCGGGGAGCTGTTTTTT.

Many counts were recorded for this clonotype. The chain carries TRBV5-1 and TRBJ2-1, with 15 bases lining up with TRBD2. The CDR3 has 18 amino acids. Germline V lookup: CDR1 SGHRS, CDR2 YFSETQ. V lost 3 bases to trimming and J lost 6 bases; unmatched junction nucleotides: 10. The CDR3 here is CASSSTGLAGGWGNEQFF. CDR3 coding DNA: TGCGCCAGCAGCTCGACCGGACTAGCGGGAGGGTGGGGCAATGAGCAGTTCTTC.

This clonotype was recorded many times. V and J are TRBV6-2 or TRBV6-3 and TRBJ2-7; 10 positions agree with TRBD2. Trimming cost V 5 bases and J 4 bases; bases outside gene matches: 11. Per germline, CDR1 MNHEY and CDR2 SVGEGT. CDR3 length equals 16 residues. CDR3 bases: TGTGCCAGCAGTCTGCTAGCGGGAGATCCCCGTTACGAGCAGTACTTC. Protein product: CASSLLAGDPRYEQYF.

This clonotype was seen at least ten times. The gene calls are TRBV28 and TRBJ2-7; possibly TRBD1 for D (5 bases). V was clipped by 1 base and J by 5 bases, with 12 bases between them. The CDR3 is 14 residues long. From germline, CDR1 is MDHEN and CDR2 SYDVKM. The CDR3 bases are TGTGCCAGCAGTTTATCGAACAGGTATGACGAGCAGTACTTC. This sequence encodes CASSLSNRYDEQYF.